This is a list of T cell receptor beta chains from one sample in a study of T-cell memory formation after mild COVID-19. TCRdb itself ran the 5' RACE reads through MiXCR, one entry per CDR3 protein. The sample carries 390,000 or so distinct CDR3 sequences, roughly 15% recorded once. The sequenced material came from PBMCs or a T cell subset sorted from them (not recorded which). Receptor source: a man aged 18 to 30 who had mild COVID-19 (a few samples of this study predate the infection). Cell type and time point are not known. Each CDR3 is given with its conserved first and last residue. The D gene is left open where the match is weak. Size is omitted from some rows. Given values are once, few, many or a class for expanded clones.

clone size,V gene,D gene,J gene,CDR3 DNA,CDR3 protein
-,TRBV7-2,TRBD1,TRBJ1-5,TGTGCCAGCAGCTCACCCGGGCAGGGGGATTATCAGCCCCAGCATTTT,CASSSPGQGDYQPQHF
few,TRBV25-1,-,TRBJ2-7,TGTGCCAGCAGAAGACAAAGCAGCTACGAGCAGTACTTC,CASRRQSSYEQYF
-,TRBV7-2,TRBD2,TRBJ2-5,TGTGCCAGCTCTATGGGAGGACTAGCGGGAGAGGAGACCCAGTACTTC,CASSMGGLAGEETQYF
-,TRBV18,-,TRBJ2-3,TGTGCCAGCTCACCACCGGGAATTAGCACAGATACGCAGTATTTT,CASSPPGISTDTQYF
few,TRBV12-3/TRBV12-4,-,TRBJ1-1,TGTGCCAGCAGTTTAGCCGAGGGCGCTGAAGCTTTCTTT,CASSLAEGAEAFF
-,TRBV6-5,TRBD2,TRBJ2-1,TGTGCCAGCAGTTACGGGGGGAGGGGTGAGCAGTTCTTC,CASSYGGRGEQFF
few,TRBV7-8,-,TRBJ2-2,TGTGCCAGCAGCTTTCTTAAGACCGGGGAGCTGTTTTTT,CASSFLKTGELFF
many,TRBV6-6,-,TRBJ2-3,TGTGCCAGCACTAAACTGGATACGCAGTATTTT,CASTKLDTQYF
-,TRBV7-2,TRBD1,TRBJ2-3,TGTGCCAGCAGCATCCGGGACAGAGAGCAGTATTTT,CASSIRDREQYF
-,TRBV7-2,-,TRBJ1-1,TGTGCCGTCCAACGGGGTCTGAACACTGAAGCTTTCTTT,CAVQRGLNTEAFF
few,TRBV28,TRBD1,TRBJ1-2,TGTGCCAGCAGTTTGCTCGGACAGGGTTTGAAGAATGGCTACACCTTC,CASSLLGQGLKNGYTF
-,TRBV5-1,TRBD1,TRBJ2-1,TGCGCCAGCAGCCCCGGACAGGGGATGGATGAGCAGTTCTTC,CASSPGQGMDEQFF
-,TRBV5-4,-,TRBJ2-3,TGTGCCAGCAGCTTGGCCGGGTGGGCGTCGGATACGCAGTATTTT,CASSLAGWASDTQYF
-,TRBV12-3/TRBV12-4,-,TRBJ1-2,TGTGCCGGCAGCCGGGCCTCAGCTAACTATGGCTACACCTTC,CAGSRASANYGYTF
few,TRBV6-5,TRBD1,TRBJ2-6,TGTGCCATCGGACAGGGTATAGGTGGGGCCAACGTCCTGACTTTC,CAIGQGIGGANVLTF
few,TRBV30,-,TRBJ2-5,TGTGCCTGCCTCACCCGGGACTCCGCGGGGACCCAGTACTTC,CACLTRDSAGTQYF
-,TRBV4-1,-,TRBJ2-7,TGCGCCAGCAGCCTCCACACTAGCTCGGGGGAGCAGTACTTC,CASSLHTSSGEQYF
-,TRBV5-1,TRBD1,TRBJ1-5,TGCGCCAGCAGCTTGGGCGGGACAGGGGGCGGACAGCCCCAGCATTTT,CASSLGGTGGGQPQHF
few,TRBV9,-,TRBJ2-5,TGTGCCAGCAGCTCCCTCGGGGAGGAAGAGACCCAGTACTTC,CASSSLGEEETQYF
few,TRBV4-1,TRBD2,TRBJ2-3,TGCGCCAGCAGCCAAGAACCTAGCGGGGGGGCAGATACGCAGTATTTT,CASSQEPSGGADTQYF
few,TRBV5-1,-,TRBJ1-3,TGCGCCAGCAGCTTGGCGGCAGTACAGGACACCATATATTTT,CASSLAAVQDTIYF
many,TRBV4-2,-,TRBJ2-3,TGTGCCAGCAGCCAAGGGGGGACACACACAGATACGCAGTATTTT,CASSQGGTHTDTQYF
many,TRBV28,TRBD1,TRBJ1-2,TGTGCCAGCAGTTGGACAGGGGTAGAGGACTATGGCTACACCTTC,CASSWTGVEDYGYTF
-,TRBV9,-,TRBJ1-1,TGTGCCAGCAGCGTAGACCCATCCGCACGGGGCACTGAAGCTTTCTTT,CASSVDPSARGTEAFF
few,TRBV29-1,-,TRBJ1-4,TGCAGCGTTAAGGCAGCATACTCGGAACTGTTTTTT,CSVKAAYSELFF
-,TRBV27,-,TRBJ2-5,TGTGCCAGCGGTAGAGGTGGTGTGGAGACCCAGTACTTC,CASGRGGVETQYF
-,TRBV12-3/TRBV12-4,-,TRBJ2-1,TGTGCCAGCATCGCCGGGTACAATGAGCAGTTCTTC,CASIAGYNEQFF
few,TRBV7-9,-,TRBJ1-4,TGTGCCAGCAGGAGGGTGTATGAAAAACTGTTTTTT,CASRRVYEKLFF
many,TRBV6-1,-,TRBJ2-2,TGTGCCAGCAGTGAAGGGGCAGAAACCGGGGAGCTGTTTTTT,CASSEGAETGELFF
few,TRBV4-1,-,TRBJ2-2,TGCGCCAGCAGCCAAGAGTCAGGAGACACCGGGGAGCTGTTTTTT,CASSQESGDTGELFF
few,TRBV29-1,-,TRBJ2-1,TGCAGCGCAGCCGGGACTGGAGACTACAATGAGCAGTTCTTC,CSAAGTGDYNEQFF
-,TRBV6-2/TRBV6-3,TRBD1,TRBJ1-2,TGTGCCAGCAGATATAATTTCGACAGGGACGGGGGCTACACCTTC,CASRYNFDRDGGYTF
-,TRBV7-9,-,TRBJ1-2,TGTGCCAGCAGCTACCCTAGGGACGGATACTATGGCTACACCTTC,CASSYPRDGYYGYTF
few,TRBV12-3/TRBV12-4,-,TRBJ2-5,TGTGCCAGCAGTTTAGCGACCCGGGTAACGGGAGTTGGTTTCCAAGAGACCCAGTACTTC,CASSLATRVTGVGFQETQYF
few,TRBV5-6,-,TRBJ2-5,TGTGCCAGCAGCTTGTTCGCGACAGCCGCAGGGACCCAGTACTTC,CASSLFATAAGTQYF
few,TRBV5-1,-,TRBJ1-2,TGCGCCAGCAGCAAAGGACTTCTCTATGGCTACACCTTC,CASSKGLLYGYTF
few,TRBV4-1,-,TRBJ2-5,TGCGCCAGCAGCCACTCAGGGCGAGAGACCCAGTACTTC,CASSHSGRETQYF
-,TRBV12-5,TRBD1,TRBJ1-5,TGTGCTAGTGGTTTAAGTACAGGGGGCGGTCAGCCCCAGCATTTT,CASGLSTGGGQPQHF
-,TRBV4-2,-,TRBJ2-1,TGTGCCAGCAGCCCCCGAGACCTTGCCCCAAGAGATGAGCAGTTCTTC,CASSPRDLAPRDEQFF
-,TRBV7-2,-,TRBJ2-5,TGTGCCAGCAGCTTTGGGCGGGGCATCCAAGAGACCCAGTACTTC,CASSFGRGIQETQYF
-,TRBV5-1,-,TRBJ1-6,TGCGCCAGCAGCTTGGTAAGGCAGGGCGGATTGAATTCACCCCTCCACTTT,CASSLVRQGGLNSPLHF
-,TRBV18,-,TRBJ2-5,TGTGCCAGCTCACCTAGGGCGACAGACCAAGAGACCCAGTACTTC,CASSPRATDQETQYF
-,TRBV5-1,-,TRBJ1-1,TGCGCCAGCAGCTTGGCCGTTGGGTACACTGAAGCTTTCTTT,CASSLAVGYTEAFF
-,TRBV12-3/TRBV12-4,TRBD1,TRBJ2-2,TGTGCCAGCAGTGATACAGGGGCCGACACCGGGGAGCTGTTTTTT,CASSDTGADTGELFF
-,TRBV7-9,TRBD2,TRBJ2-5,TGTGCCAGCAGGAGACTAGCGGGGGTTGACCAAGAGACCCAGTACTTC,CASRRLAGVDQETQYF
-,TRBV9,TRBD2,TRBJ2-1,TGTGCCAGCAGCGGAGCTAGCGGCTTACGGTACAATGAGCAGTTCTTC,CASSGASGLRYNEQFF
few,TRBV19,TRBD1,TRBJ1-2,TGTGCCAGCTTTCTCTCCGGGACAGGGTCTGGCTACACCTTC,CASFLSGTGSGYTF
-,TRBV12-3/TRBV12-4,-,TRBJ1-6,TGTGCCAGCAGTTTAATAGGGCTTGGATCACCCCTCCACTTT,CASSLIGLGSPLHF
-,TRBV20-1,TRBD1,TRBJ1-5,TGCAGTGCTAGCATAGGGACAGGCGGCAATCAGCCCCAGCATTTT,CSASIGTGGNQPQHF
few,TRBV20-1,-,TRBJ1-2,TGCAGTGCTAGGGCTCGGATCGTCTATGGCTACACCTTC,CSARARIVYGYTF
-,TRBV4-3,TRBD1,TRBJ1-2,TGCGCCAGCAGCCAAGAGCGACAGGGGAGATATGGCTACACCTTC,CASSQERQGRYGYTF
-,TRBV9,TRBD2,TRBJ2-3,TGTGCCAGCAGCGTAGGACGAGTAGCGGGGGGGCCAGATACGCAGTATTTT,CASSVGRVAGGPDTQYF
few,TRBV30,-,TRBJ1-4,TGTGCCTGGAGCCCTAGTCAGGTCGCTGAAAAACTGTTTTTT,CAWSPSQVAEKLFF
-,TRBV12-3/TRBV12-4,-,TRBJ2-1,TGTGCCAGCAGTTTAGGTGGGAAGCAGTTCTTC,CASSLGGKQFF
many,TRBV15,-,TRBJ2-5,TGTGCCACCAGCACCAGGGTAGATCGGGAGACCCAGTACTTC,CATSTRVDRETQYF
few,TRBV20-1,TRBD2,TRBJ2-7,TGCAGTGCTCCCCTAGCGGGCCAACCCTACGAGCAGTACTTC,CSAPLAGQPYEQYF
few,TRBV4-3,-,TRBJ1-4,TGCGCCAGCAGCCAAGACAGGGGACATGATGAAAAACTGTTTTTT,CASSQDRGHDEKLFF